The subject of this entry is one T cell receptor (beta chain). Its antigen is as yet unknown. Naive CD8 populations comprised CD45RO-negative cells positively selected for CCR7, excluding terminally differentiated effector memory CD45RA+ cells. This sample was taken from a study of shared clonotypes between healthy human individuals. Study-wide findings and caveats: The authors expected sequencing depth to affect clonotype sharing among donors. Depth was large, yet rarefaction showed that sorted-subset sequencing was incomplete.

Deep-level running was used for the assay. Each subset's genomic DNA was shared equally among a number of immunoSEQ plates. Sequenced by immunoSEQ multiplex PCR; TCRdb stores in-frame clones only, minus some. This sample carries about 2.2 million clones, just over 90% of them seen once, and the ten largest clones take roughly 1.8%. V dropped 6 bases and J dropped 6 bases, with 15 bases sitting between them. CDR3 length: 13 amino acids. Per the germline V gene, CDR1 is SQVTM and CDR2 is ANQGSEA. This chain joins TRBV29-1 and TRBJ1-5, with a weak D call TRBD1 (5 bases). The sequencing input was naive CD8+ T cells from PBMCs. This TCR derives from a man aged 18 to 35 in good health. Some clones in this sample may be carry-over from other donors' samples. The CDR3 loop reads CSVLGGAGQPQHF. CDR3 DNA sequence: TGCAGCGTCCTGGGAGGGGCGGGTCAGCCCCAGCATTTT.